These 3 T cell receptor beta chains originate from one sample sequenced in a study of T cells in Graves' hyperthyroidism and ophthalmopathy. Amplification of TCR beta CDR3 regions was performed using RNA transcripts as template. Primed by the HTBI set, a first-round RT-PCR was run on the TCR CDR3. TCRdb analysed the multiplex PCR reads with MiXCR anew, one entry per CDR3 protein. The sample holds about 560,000 distinct CDR3 sequences, approximately 15% seen once. Material: blood. All receptors come from a woman aged 18-35 years with Graves' hyperthyroidism.

This clonotype has at least ten counts. The chain is built from TRBV2 and TRBJ1-5; 8 nucleotides match TRBD1. CDR3 size: 13 residues. Germline V gene lookup returns CDR1 SNHLY and CDR2 FYNNEI. J lost 2 bases, V lost 10 bases, and 4 bases had no gene match. The CDR3 coding sequence is TGTGCCACCGGACAGGGCGGCAATCAGCCCCAGCATTTT. It yields the protein CATGQGGNQPQHF. Complete variable domain (other parts from reference TRBV2 and TRBJ1-5): EPEVTQTPSHQVTQMGQEVILRCVPISNHLYFYWYRQILGQKVEFLVSFYNNEISEKSEIFDDQFSVERPDGSNFTLKIRSTKLEDSAMYFCATGQGGNQPQHFGDGTRLSIL.

This clonotype has a count of ten or more. The chain recombines TRBV7-9 with TRBJ2-3; D may be TRBD2 (7 bases). V lost 6 bases, J lost 5 bases, and 15 bases lay in between. CDR1 and CDR2 from the germline V gene are SEHNR and FQNEAQ (reference sequence). The CDR3 has 14 amino acids. CDR3 nucleotides: TGTGCCAGCAGTTGGGGGGGCGGAGGAGATACGCAGTATTTT. Protein: CASSWGGGGDTQYF.

V usage is TRBV27 and J usage is TRBJ2-3, with 9 bases fitting TRBD2. CDR3 length: 17 residues. The germline CDR1 and CDR2 sequences are MNHEY and SMNVEV (reference sequence). The junction had 13 bases not matched to a gene; V was cut back by 7 bases and J by 2 bases. This CDR3 is CASKSFKREEYTDTQYF. The CDR3 region has the DNA TGTGCCAGCAAGTCCTTTAAGCGGGAGGAATACACAGATACGCAGTATTTT.